The clone carrying this T cell receptor beta chain was observed once. No antigen is known for it. This sample stems from a study of cytomegalovirus exposure and HLA in healthy donors. The CDR3 length is 13 residues. The germline V gene encodes CDR1 MGHRA and CDR2 YSYEKL. V lost 3 bases to trimming and J lost 7 bases; unmatched junction nucleotides: 3. PCR involved 60 Vbeta and 13 Jbeta primers. Generated by immunoSEQ multiplex PCR, the TCRdb table keeps only in-frame clones and is missing some. The top ten clones hold over 10% of a sample with 150,000 to 160,000 clones, approximately 80% of them seen once. Findings of the study overall: Earlier findings revealed that most TCR beta V segments proved productive either about 90% or about 30% of the time. A later analysis showed that HLA-associated TCR beta chains had undergone more clonal expansion than equally common others. The study labeled under 200 TCR beta chains cytomegalovirus-associated. In most subjects, TCR beta sequences reportedly gave accurate predictions of HLA-A and HLA-B alleles.

The chain recombines TRBV4-1 with TRBJ1-5; 7 bases match TRBD1. The receptor was derived from a man aged 25-45 years in good health and CMV-seropositive. Sequenced input: PBMCs. The CDR3 DNA reads as TGCGCCAGCAGCCACCAGGGGGACCAGCCCCAGCATTTT. Encoded protein: CASSHQGDQPQHF.